This TCR beta chain was documented in a study of blood T cell repertoires in COVID-19. The wider study: Recovered status applied to Cohort 3 donors who had two consecutive negative PCRs. It also applied to those with clearance or with symptom resolution. Donors in the United States, Italy and Spain gave samples during acute or convalescent COVID-19.

The table came from immunoSEQ multiplex PCR; TCRdb's copy has only in-frame clones and leaves some out. The sample yields fewer than 200,000 clones, around 80% seen once. This clone was picked up a small number of times. The participants were between about 18 and 90 years old and came from 24 US areas. Germline assignment: CDR1 SQVTM and CDR2 ANQGSEA. V was shortened by 6 bases and J by 3 bases, with 14 bases between the two germline ends. The CDR3 has 13 amino acids. Material: PBMCs or T cells enriched from blood (not recorded which). The receptor comes from a woman in her seventies in a cohort exposed to, infected with or recovered from COVID-19 (not recorded which). The V and J genes are TRBV29-1 and TRBJ1-2; D is unresolved. The CDR3 loop reads CSVEEAVDYGYTF. CDR3 DNA: TGCAGCGTCGAGGAGGCTGTTGACTATGGCTACACCTTC.